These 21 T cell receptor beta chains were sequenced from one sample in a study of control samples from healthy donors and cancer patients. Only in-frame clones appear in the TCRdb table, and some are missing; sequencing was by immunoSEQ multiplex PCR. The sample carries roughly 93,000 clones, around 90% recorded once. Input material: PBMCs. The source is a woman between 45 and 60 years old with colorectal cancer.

The CDR3 is CASSLGGATTGELFF. In DNA, the CDR3 is TGTGCCAGCAGCCTCGGGGGGGCCACCACCGGGGAGCTGTTTTTT. The rearrangement links TRBV3-1 (or the pseudogene TRBV3-2) to TRBJ2-2; 8 bases are shared with TRBD2. The J segment lost 4 bases and the V segment lost 4 bases, leaving 5 bases of the junction unmatched. The germline V gene has CDR1 LGHDT and CDR2 YNNKEL (reference sequence). The CDR3 length is 15 residues.

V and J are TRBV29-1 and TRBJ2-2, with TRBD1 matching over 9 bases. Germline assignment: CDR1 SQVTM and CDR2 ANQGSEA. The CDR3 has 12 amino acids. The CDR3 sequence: CSGTGRTGELFF. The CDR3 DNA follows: TGCAGTGGGACAGGGCGGACCGGGGAGCTGTTTTTT.

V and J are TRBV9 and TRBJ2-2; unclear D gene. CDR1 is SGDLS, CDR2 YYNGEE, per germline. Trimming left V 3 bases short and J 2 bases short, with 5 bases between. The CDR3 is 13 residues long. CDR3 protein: CASSAYNTGELFF. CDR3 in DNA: TGTGCCAGCAGCGCATACAACACCGGGGAGCTGTTTTTT.

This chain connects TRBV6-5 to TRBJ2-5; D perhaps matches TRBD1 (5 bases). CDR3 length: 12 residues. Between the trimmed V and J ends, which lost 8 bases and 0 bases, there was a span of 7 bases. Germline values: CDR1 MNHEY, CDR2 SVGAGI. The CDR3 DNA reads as TGTGCCAGCCCGGACAACCAAGAGACCCAGTACTTC. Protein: CASPDNQETQYF.

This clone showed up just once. This chain's CDR3 is CASSQDRASGGHTQYF. In nucleotides, the CDR3 is TGCGCCAGCAGCCAAGATAGGGCTAGCGGGGGACATACGCAGTATTTT. The rearrangement links TRBV4-3 to TRBJ2-3, with 10 bases lining up with TRBD2. Trimming at V came to 0 bases and at J to 7 bases, leaving 7 bases not matched to a gene. The CDR3 is 16 amino acids. CDR1 and CDR2 (germline): LGHNA, YSLEER.

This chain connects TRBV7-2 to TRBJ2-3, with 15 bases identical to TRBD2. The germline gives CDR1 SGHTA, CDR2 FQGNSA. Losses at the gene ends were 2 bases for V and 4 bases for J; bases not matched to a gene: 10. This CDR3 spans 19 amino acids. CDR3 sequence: CASSLFVGGLAGGPDTQYF. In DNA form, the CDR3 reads TGTGCCAGCAGCTTATTCGTCGGTGGACTAGCGGGGGGGCCAGATACGCAGTATTTT. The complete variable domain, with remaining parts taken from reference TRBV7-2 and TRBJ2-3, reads GAGVSQSPSNKVTEKGKDVELRCDPISGHTALYWYRQSLGQGLEFLIYFQGNSAPDKSGLPSDRFSAERTGGSVSTLTIQRTQQEDSAVYLCASSLFVGGLAGGPDTQYFGPGTRLTVL.

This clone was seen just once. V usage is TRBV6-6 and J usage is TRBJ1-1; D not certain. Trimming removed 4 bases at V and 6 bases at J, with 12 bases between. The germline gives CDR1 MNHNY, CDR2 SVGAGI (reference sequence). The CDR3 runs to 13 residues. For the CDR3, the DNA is TGTGCCAGCAGTTTCCGGGCAACAGCTGAAGCTTTCTTT. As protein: CASSFRATAEAFF.

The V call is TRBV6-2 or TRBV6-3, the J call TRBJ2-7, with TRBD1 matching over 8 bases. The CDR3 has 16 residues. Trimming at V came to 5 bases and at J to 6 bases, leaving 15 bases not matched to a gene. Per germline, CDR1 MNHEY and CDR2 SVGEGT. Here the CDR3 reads CASSAAGTGPLVEQYV. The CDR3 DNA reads TGTGCCAGCAGTGCTGCCGGGACAGGACCCTTAGTCGAGCAGTACGTC.

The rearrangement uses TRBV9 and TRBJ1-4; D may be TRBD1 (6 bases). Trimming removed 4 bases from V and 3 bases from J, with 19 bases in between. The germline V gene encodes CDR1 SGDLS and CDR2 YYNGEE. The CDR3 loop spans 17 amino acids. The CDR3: CASSPYGRGTPNEKLFF. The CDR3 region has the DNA TGTGCCAGCAGCCCCTACGGGCGTGGGACACCTAATGAAAAACTGTTTTTT.

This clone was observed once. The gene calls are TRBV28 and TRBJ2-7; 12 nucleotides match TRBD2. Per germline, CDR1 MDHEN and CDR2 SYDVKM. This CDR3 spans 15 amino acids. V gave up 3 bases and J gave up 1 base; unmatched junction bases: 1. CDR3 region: CASSFGLAGSYEQYV. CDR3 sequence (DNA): TGTGCCAGCAGTTTTGGACTAGCGGGGTCCTACGAGCAGTACGTC.

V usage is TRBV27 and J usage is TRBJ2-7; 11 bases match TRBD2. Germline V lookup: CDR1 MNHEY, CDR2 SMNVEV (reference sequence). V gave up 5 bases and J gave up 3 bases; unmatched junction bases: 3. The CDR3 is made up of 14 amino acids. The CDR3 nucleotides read TGTGCCAGCAGTCGGACTAGCGGGCACTACGAGCAGTACGTC. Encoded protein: CASSRTSGHYEQYV.

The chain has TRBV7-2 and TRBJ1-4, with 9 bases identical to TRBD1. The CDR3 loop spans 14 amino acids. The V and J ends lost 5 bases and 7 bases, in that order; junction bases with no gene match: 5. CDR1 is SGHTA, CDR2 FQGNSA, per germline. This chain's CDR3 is CASSQQGASEKLFF. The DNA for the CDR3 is TGTGCCAGCAGCCAACAGGGGGCGAGTGAAAAACTGTTTTTT. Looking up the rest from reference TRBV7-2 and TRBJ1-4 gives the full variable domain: GAGVSQSPSNKVTEKGKDVELRCDPISGHTALYWYRQSLGQGLEFLIYFQGNSAPDKSGLPSDRFSAERTGGSVSTLTIQRTQQEDSAVYLCASSQQGASEKLFFGSGTQLSVL.

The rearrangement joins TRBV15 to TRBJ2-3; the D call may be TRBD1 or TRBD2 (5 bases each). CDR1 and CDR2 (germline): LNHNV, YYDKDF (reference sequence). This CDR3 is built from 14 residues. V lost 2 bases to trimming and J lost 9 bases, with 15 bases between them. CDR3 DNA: TGTGCCACCAGCAGACCCGGGGCCGGATGGACGCAGTATTTT. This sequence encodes CATSRPGAGWTQYF.

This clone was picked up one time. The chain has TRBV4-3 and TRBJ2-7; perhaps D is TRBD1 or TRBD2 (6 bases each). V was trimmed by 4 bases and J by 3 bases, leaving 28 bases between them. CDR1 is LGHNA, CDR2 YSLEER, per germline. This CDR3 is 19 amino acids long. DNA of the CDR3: TGCGCCAGCAGCCCCCACCCGGGGGCCGGCCCCAATCTATTCTACGAGCAGTACGTC. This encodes CASSPHPGAGPNLFYEQYV.

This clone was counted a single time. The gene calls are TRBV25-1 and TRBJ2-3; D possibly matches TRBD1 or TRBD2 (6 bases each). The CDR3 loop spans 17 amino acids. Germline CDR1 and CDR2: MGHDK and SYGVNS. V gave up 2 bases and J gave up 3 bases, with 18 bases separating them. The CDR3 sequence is CASSESQGGLSTDTQYF. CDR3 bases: TGTGCCAGCAGTGAAAGCCAAGGGGGGCTTAGTACAGATACGCAGTATTTT.

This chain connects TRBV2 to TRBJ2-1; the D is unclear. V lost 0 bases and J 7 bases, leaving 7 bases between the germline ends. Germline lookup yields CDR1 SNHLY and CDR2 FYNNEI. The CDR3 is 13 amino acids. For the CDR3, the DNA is TGTGCCAGCAGTGAAGCTCTTGGGAATGAGCAGTTCTTC. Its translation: CASSEALGNEQFF.

CDR3 sequence: CASSYSILAGGSEQFF. The DNA for the CDR3 is TGTGCCAGCAGTTACTCGATCTTAGCGGGGGGGTCTGAGCAGTTCTTC. This rearrangement joins TRBV6-5 to TRBJ2-1; 11 nucleotides agree with TRBD2. In germline, CDR1 is MNHEY, CDR2 SVGAGI. The CDR3 loop spans 16 amino acids. V trimming: 0 bases; J trimming: 9 bases; junction bases outside the gene matches: 7.

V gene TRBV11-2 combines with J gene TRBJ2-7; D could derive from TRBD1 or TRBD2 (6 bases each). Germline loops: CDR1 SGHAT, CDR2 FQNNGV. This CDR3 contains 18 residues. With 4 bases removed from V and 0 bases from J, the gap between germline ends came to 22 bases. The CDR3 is CASSSQRGTNPSSYEQYV. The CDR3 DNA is TGTGCCAGCAGCTCCCAACGGGGGACAAACCCAAGCTCCTACGAGCAGTACGTC.

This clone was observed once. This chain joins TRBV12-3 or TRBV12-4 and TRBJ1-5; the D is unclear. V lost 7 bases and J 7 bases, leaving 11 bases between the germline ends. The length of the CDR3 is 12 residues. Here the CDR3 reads CASKMNRQPQHF. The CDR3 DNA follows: TGTGCCAGCAAAATGAATAGGCAGCCCCAGCATTTT.

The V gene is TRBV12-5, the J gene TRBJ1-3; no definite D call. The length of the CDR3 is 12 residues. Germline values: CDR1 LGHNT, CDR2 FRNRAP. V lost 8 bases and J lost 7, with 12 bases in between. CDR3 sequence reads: CASRESQNTIYF. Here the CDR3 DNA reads TGTGCTAGTAGGGAGTCTCAGAACACCATATATTTT. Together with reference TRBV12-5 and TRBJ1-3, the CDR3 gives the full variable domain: DARVTQTPRHKVTEMGQEVTMRCQPILGHNTVFWYRQTMMQGLELLAYFRNRAPLDDSGMPKDRFSAEMPDATLATLKIQPSEPRDSAVYFCASRESQNTIYFGEGSWLTVV.

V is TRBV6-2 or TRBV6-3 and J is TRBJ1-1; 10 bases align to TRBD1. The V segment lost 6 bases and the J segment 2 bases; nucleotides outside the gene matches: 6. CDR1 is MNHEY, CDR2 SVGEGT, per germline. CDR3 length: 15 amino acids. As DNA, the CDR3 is TGTGCCAGCAGCCCCGGGACAGGGGCAAACACTGAAGCTTTCTTT. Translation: CASSPGTGANTEAFF.